The clone carrying this T cell receptor beta chain has just a few counts. Its antigen is unidentified. The data stem from a study of cytomegalovirus exposure and HLA in healthy donors. Study outcomes and limitations: In an earlier analysis, in some 600 donors, most V segments appeared productive either ~87% or ~30% of the time. TCR beta chain V- and J-gene trimming was linked, in a later analysis, to a missense variant in DCLRE1C.

Primers for the PCR totalled 60 Vbeta and 13 Jbeta. TCRdb's table, derived via immunoSEQ multiplex PCR, lists solely in-frame clones and lacks some. The sample carries fewer than 200,000 clones, more than 9.5% recorded once. The receptor comes from a man aged 50-60 years in good health and CMV-seropositive. Material for sequencing was PBMCs.

This chain's CDR3 is CASSETGGFYGYTF. In DNA, the CDR3 is TGTGCCAGCAGCGAGACAGGGGGGTTCTATGGCTACACCTTC. J is TRBJ1-2 and V is TRBV6-5; 9 bases agree with TRBD1. The length of the CDR3 is 14 residues. The junction had 6 bases not matched to a gene; V was cut back by 6 bases and J by 4 bases. Germline-derived CDR1 and CDR2 are MNHEY and SVGAGI.